Shown below are 2 T cell receptor beta chains from a single sample sequenced in a study of T cells after yellow fever vaccination. Each CDR3 protein gets one entry after TCRdb re-called the 5' RACE reads with MiXCR. This sample has a few hundred thousand distinct CDR3 sequences, with 3.6% found just once. Sequences were derived from PBMCs, sampled on the day of the yellow fever booster vaccination. The receptor set was obtained from a man between 18 and 29 years old who received the YFV17D yellow fever vaccine.

This sequence joins TRBV20-1 and TRBJ1-4; tentatively, D is TRBD1 (6 bases). V gave up 6 bases and J gave up 10 bases, with 21 bases separating them. The germline V gene has CDR1 DFQATT and CDR2 SNEGSKA (reference sequence). The CDR3 extends over 14 amino acids. The CDR3 sequence is CSASVGGPRGKLFF. CDR3 sequence (DNA): TGCAGTGCGTCGGTCGGGGGGCCCAGAGGAAAACTGTTTTTT.

This clonotype was counted a few times. The V call is TRBV6-2 or TRBV6-3, the J call TRBJ2-3; D might be TRBD1 (6 bases). V was clipped by 6 bases and J by 1 base, with 8 bases between them. The CDR3 runs to 13 residues. Germline V gene data show CDR1 as MNHEY and CDR2 as SVGEGT. The CDR3 nucleotides are TGTGCCAGCAGAAGACAGGGCACAGATACGCAGTATTTT. Translating gives CASRRQGTDTQYF.